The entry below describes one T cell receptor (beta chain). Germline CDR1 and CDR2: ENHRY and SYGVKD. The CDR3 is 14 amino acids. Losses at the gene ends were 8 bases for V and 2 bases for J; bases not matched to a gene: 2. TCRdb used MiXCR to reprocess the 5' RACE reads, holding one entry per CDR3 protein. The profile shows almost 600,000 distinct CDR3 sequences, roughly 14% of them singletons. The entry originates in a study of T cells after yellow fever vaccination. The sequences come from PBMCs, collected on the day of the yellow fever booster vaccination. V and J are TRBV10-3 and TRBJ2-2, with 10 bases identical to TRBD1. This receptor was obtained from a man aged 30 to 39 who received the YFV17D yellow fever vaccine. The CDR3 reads CAIRTGGNTGELFF. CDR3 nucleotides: TGTGCCATCCGGACAGGGGGAAACACCGGGGAGCTGTTTTTT.